In its sample, the clone carrying this T cell receptor beta chain was seen many times. Its matching antigen is unknown. This specimen belongs to a study of T cells in Graves' hyperthyroidism and ophthalmopathy. Study observations and caveats: Classification by a 13 V-J model distinguished ophthalmopathy from stable hyperthyroidism.

What was amplified from RNA transcripts were TCR beta CDR3 regions. The HTBI primer set served for first-round RT-PCR of the TCR CDR3. TCRdb passed the multiplex PCR reads through MiXCR, listing each CDR3 protein once. The table lists 400,000 to 500,000 distinct CDR3 sequences, approximately 15% of them singletons. The CDR3 consists of 14 residues. V shed 7 bases and J 8 bases; nucleotides not matched to a gene: 11. Germline V CDR1 and CDR2: SGHNT, YYREEE (reference sequence). Not enrolled were patients with uncontrolled infection, other autoimmune disease, pregnancy or lactation. Isolation of PBMCs was performed on about 9.9 ml fresh peripheral blood.

The V gene is TRBV5-4, the J gene TRBJ1-4, with 7 positions matching TRBD1. This sequence was found in a woman under 30 with Graves' hyperthyroidism. Sequenced input: blood. The CDR3 DNA follows: TGTGCCAGCTCCTCACGGACAGGAGACGAAAAACTGTTTTTT. The encoded protein is CASSSRTGDEKLFF.